The 6 T cell receptor beta chains below come from one sample, sequenced in a study of cytomegalovirus exposure and HLA in healthy donors. TCRdb keeps only in-frame clones here, not all; method: immunoSEQ multiplex PCR. The sample shows about 160,000 clones, 89% of them seen only once. The source material was PBMCs. The receptor source for this set is a man aged 18 to 35 in good health and CMV-seropositive.

CDR3 loop: CASSRGTSASTDTQYF. CDR3 DNA: TGCGCCAGCAGCAGGGGGACTAGCGCTAGCACAGATACGCAGTATTTT. This chain joins TRBV5-1 and TRBJ2-3; 10 bases are a match to TRBD2. This CDR3 contains 16 residues. CDR1 and CDR2 from the germline V gene are SGHRS and YFSETQ. Trimming removed 4 bases from V and 0 bases from J; junction bases left unmatched: 5.

The count of this clone is one. The rearrangement joins TRBV2 to TRBJ2-5; D uncertain. Germline CDR1 and CDR2: SNHLY and FYNNEI. V lost 5 bases, J lost 5 bases, and 3 bases lay in between. The CDR3 spans 10 residues. As DNA, the CDR3 is TGTGCCAGCAGTTCGGAGACCCAGTACTTC. Encoded protein: CASSSETQYF.

The gene calls are TRBV19 and TRBJ2-7; D may be TRBD1 (5 bases). The V end was cut by 6 bases, the J end by 0 bases, with 9 bases between. CDR3 length: 13 residues. CDR1 LNHDA and CDR2 SQIVND come from the germline V gene (reference sequence). This CDR3 reads CASRKTDSYEQYF. The CDR3 DNA follows: TGTGCCAGTAGAAAGACAGACTCCTACGAGCAGTACTTC.

The chain carries TRBV14 and TRBJ2-5; maybe TRBD2 (5 bases). The CDR3 has 14 residues. The germline V gene has CDR1 SGHDN and CDR2 FVKESK. Trimming removed 4 bases at V and 1 base at J, with 10 bases between. The CDR3 coding sequence is TGTGCCAGCAGCCCGAGTAGCGTCCAAGAGACCCAGTACTTC. Its translation is CASSPSSVQETQYF.

The chain recombines TRBV5-8 with TRBJ2-5, with 7 bases lining up with TRBD1. The germline gives CDR1 SGHTS, CDR2 YDEGEE. The V and J ends lost 4 bases and 5 bases, in that order; junction bases with no gene match: 5. The CDR3 has 13 residues. CDR3 sequence reads: CASSLGQWETQYF. The CDR3 nucleotides read TGTGCCAGCAGCCTGGGACAGTGGGAGACCCAGTACTTC.

This clone was seen only once. The rearrangement uses TRBV7-9 and TRBJ1-5; D gene unclear. The CDR3 is made up of 14 amino acids. Trimming stripped 0 bases from V and 5 bases from J, with 8 bases between. Germline CDR1 and CDR2: SEHNR and FQNEAQ (reference sequence). The CDR3 DNA reads TGTGCCAGCAGCTTAGCGTCCTCAGATCAGCCCCAGCATTTT. Its translation: CASSLASSDQPQHF.